What follows is one TCR beta chain and its context. Its antigen is unknown. These data come from a study of human T cells and chemical hapten exposure. As to time point: patch test 2, 6 weeks after DPC sensitization. The sample's treatment: therapeutic diphenylcyclopropenone sensitization with weekly scalp DPC. This CDR3 comprises 15 residues. From germline, CDR1 is SNHLY and CDR2 FYNNEI. Germline trimming cut 6 bases from V and 3 bases from J; bases unmatched to any gene: 4. Study observations and caveats: Having alopecia, donors may respond immunologically unlike healthy people.

TCRdb reprocessed the RACE reads with MiXCR, giving one entry per CDR3 protein. The sample has 120,000 to 150,000 distinct CDR3 sequences, 12% seen once. J is TRBJ2-2 and V is TRBV2; 10 bases map to TRBD2. Sequenced material: whole blood, taken in connection with sensitization to the hapten diphenylcyclopropenone (DPC). This sequence was found in a woman aged 45-60 years with alopecia areata. Some clones in this sample may be carry-over from other donors' samples. In DNA form, the CDR3 reads TGTGCCAGCAGGGGTAGCGGGAGGTACACCGGGGAGCTGTTTTTT. This translates into CASRGSGRYTGELFF.